This TCR beta chain was obtained from a study of siplizumab effects on memory and regulatory T cells. Whole-study results and caveats: Siplizumab significantly lowered the alloreactive sequences that could be traced to unstimulated CD4+ memory cells. It seemed that naive T cells were more diverse than memory cells and were major contributors to the alloresponse.

A note on this clone: Antigen: not known.

Germline V lookup: CDR1 LNHDA, CDR2 SQIVND (reference sequence). V lost 3 bases to trimming and J lost 4 bases, with 16 bases between them. CDR3 size: 16 residues. This table comes from immunoSEQ multiplex PCR, and its TCRdb copy is limited to in-frame clones, with some not included. This repertoire shows around 110,000 clones, roughly 94% found once; its top ten account for roughly 1.5%. This clonotype was obtained from a human donor in good health. Sequencing was done on a sample of non-Treg CD4+ T cells sorted from blood. J is TRBJ1-3 and V is TRBV19, with D possibly TRBD1 on 5 matching bases. CDR3 loop: CASSMAGGLSGNTIYF. CDR3 in DNA: TGTGCCAGTAGTATGGCCGGGGGACTCTCCGGAAACACCATATATTTT.